The sequence of this TCR beta chain was determined in a study of Graves' ophthalmopathy and Graves' hyperthyroidism. Overall study results and limits: Ophthalmopathy progression prediction by the model yielded a sensitivity of about 69% and a specificity of around 72%.

The CDR3 is made up of 14 amino acids. Germline CDR1 and CDR2: MDHEN and SYDVKM. V was clipped by 7 bases and J by 9 bases, with 21 bases between them. Ophthalmopathy-affected donors exhibited moderate-to-severe activity, CAS ≥3, NOSPECS ≥4, and duration under 3 months. Around 9.9 ml of fresh blood yielded the PBMCs by density gradient. Scientists amplified the TCR beta CDR3 regions from RNA transcripts. RT-PCR with HTBI primers came first, then second-round multiplex PCR. Each CDR3 protein is one row after TCRdb ran MiXCR on the multiplex PCR reads. The table lists about 210,000 distinct CDR3 sequences, just under 30% of them singletons. This clonotype was counted many times. Its antigen is as yet unknown.

This chain uses TRBV28 with TRBJ2-5; TRBD2 might be the D (6 bases). The source is a middle-aged man with Graves' ophthalmopathy. Material for sequencing was peripheral blood. CDR3 bases: TGTGCCAGCACCCCAGCTCTCGCGGGCGGGGCCCAGTACTTC. Translating it yields CASTPALAGGAQYF.